This entry lists 24 T cell receptor beta chains sequenced from one sample in a study of CD8+ T cells in alopecia areata. Following extraction, RNA underwent reverse transcription to cDNA, which served as the sequencing template. Assay: immunoSEQ multiplex PCR; the TCRdb copy retains only in-frame clones and omits some. This table has roughly 220,000 clones, more than 55% appearing once. Treatment defined: oral pan-JAK inhibitor, 5-10 mg twice daily. Sequencing was performed on CD4+ T cells sorted from blood, taken at approximately week 44, from a patient treated with tofacitinib. The receptors originated from a human donor with alopecia areata.

This chain uses TRBV6-5 with TRBJ2-5; a possible D gene is TRBD2 (5 bases). This CDR3 comprises 12 residues. Per the germline V gene, CDR1 is MNHEY and CDR2 is SVGAGI. The V end lost 5 bases, the J end lost 7 bases, and 11 bases lay between the germline ends. The CDR3 DNA reads TGTGCCAGCAGTCCCGGGGTGGGGACCCAGTACTTC. Its translation is CASSPGVGTQYF.

The chain couples TRBV2 to TRBJ1-4; the D is unclear. Trimming left V 4 bases short and J 0 bases short, with 12 bases between. Germline CDR1 SNHLY, CDR2 FYNNEI. There are 16 residues in the CDR3. The CDR3 DNA is TGTGCCAGCAGTGCAGAGGTCAAGACAACTAATGAAAAACTGTTTTTT. It is translated as CASSAEVKTTNEKLFF.

The gene calls are TRBV25-1 and TRBJ2-7, with unresolved D. The CDR3 runs to 16 residues. Trimming stripped 1 base from V and 0 bases from J, with 13 bases between. CDR1 MGHDK and CDR2 SYGVNS come from the germline V gene. CDR3: CASSESVGSTSYEQYF. CDR3 sequence (DNA): TGTGCCAGCAGTGAATCGGTAGGGTCAACCTCCTACGAGCAGTACTTC.

As for this clone: Different DNA sequences within this sample yield the same CDR3. The chain carries TRBV9 and TRBJ2-3; D is unclear. Looked up from germline, CDR1 is SGDLS and CDR2 is YYNGEE. CDR3 length equals 13 residues. The V end lost 0 bases, the J end lost 3 bases, and 5 bases lay between the germline ends. This CDR3 reads CASSVGSTDTQYF. The CDR3 DNA follows: TGTGCCAGCAGCGTAGGATCGACAGATACGCAGTATTTT.

The V and J genes are TRBV18 and TRBJ2-1; 7 bases are a match to TRBD1. Germline assignment: CDR1 KGHSH and CDR2 LQKENI. The CDR3 has 17 residues. The trim removed 5 bases at V and 5 bases at J, leaving 15 bases unmatched. In DNA, the CDR3 is TGTGCCAGCTCAGTTGAAGGGGGCTTCGGTCGGAACAATGAGCAGTTCTTC. This translates into CASSVEGGFGRNNEQFF.

As concerns this clone: Other DNA sequences within the sample encode an identical CDR3. V is TRBV5-1 and J is TRBJ2-6; D remains ambiguous. This CDR3 has 14 amino acids. Germline V CDR1 and CDR2: SGHRS, YFSETQ. V was clipped by 3 bases and J by 4 bases, with 8 bases between them. The DNA for the CDR3 is TGCGCCAGCAGCTCGGCGTCCGGGGCCAACGTCCTGACTTTC. Translating gives CASSSASGANVLTF.

The chain joins TRBV7-2 to TRBJ2-7; D perhaps matches TRBD2 (5 bases). The CDR3 spans 12 residues. With 0 bases removed from V and 7 bases from J, the gap between germline ends came to 7 bases. In germline, CDR1 is SGHTA, CDR2 FQGNSA. The CDR3 sequence: CASSLASGEQYF. For the CDR3, the DNA is TGTGCCAGCAGCTTAGCGAGCGGAGAGCAGTACTTC.

The chain uses TRBV20-1 and TRBJ1-1; D is unresolved. The CDR3 loop spans 11 amino acids. CDR1 DFQATT and CDR2 SNEGSKA come from the germline V gene (reference sequence). V gave up 3 bases and J gave up 8 bases, with 10 bases separating them. The CDR3 is CSASPAEEAFF. The CDR3, as DNA: TGCAGTGCTAGCCCCGCGGAAGAAGCTTTCTTT.

The chain employs TRBV29-1 and TRBJ2-3; D is possibly TRBD1 (6 bases). Trimming stripped 2 bases from V and 1 base from J, with 13 bases between. Per the germline V gene, CDR1 is SQVTM and CDR2 is ANQGSEA. This CDR3 has 15 amino acids. The CDR3 spells CSVERGGVGTDTQYF. CDR3 DNA sequence: TGCAGCGTTGAACGTGGGGGCGTGGGCACAGATACGCAGTATTTT.

On this clone: This sample includes further DNA sequences coding for the same CDR3. The chain links TRBV4-2 to TRBJ2-3; no definite D call. The CDR3 covers 12 residues. CDR1 and CDR2 from the germline V gene are LGHNA and YNFKEQ. Trimming left V 0 bases short and J 6 bases short, with 4 bases between. The CDR3 is CASSQDRDTQYF. CDR3 bases: TGTGCCAGCAGCCAAGATCGCGATACGCAGTATTTT.

This clone has just a few counts. J is TRBJ1-2 and V is TRBV29-1; D possibly corresponds to TRBD1 (6 bases). This CDR3 has 13 amino acids. V lost 6 bases to trimming and J lost 4 bases, with 15 bases between them. The V gene's germline CDR1 is SQVTM and CDR2 ANQGSEA. This chain's CDR3 is CSVDQGQPYGYTF. The CDR3, as DNA: TGCAGCGTGGATCAGGGGCAACCCTATGGCTACACCTTC.

The V call is TRBV7-3, the J call TRBJ2-5; D gene ambiguous. Germline CDR1 is SGHTA and CDR2 is FQGTGA. V lost 2 bases and J 3 bases, leaving 7 bases between the germline ends. This CDR3 has 13 amino acids. The CDR3 region is CASSLDREETQYF. CDR3 DNA: TGTGCCAGCAGCTTAGATAGGGAAGAGACCCAGTACTTC.

V is TRBV29-1 and J is TRBJ1-2, with D possibly being TRBD1 (5 bases). The CDR3 totals 12 residues. The germline gives CDR1 SQVTM, CDR2 ANQGSEA. The V gene lost 5 bases and the J gene lost 7 bases, with 14 bases spanning the gap. The CDR3 sequence is CSVLGVVGGYTF. The CDR3, as DNA: TGCAGCGTTCTGGGGGTTGTAGGTGGCTACACCTTC.

The rearrangement joins TRBV9 to TRBJ2-3, with TRBD2 matching 7 bases. CDR3 size: 16 residues. The ends lost 0 bases at V and 3 bases at J; junction bases unmatched: 7. Germline V gene sequence: CDR1 SGDLS, CDR2 YYNGEE. CDR3 coding DNA: TGTGCCAGCAGCGTAGTCTCGGGACTAACAACAGATACGCAGTATTTT. Residues: CASSVVSGLTTDTQYF.

This clone was detected only once. The chain links TRBV29-1 to TRBJ1-1; TRBD1 aligns across 7 bases. V lost 7 bases and J lost 4; bases outside the gene matches: 6. The CDR3 has 12 residues. Looked up from germline, CDR1 is SQVTM and CDR2 is ANQGSEA. This CDR3 is CSGYRGGTEAFF. The CDR3 bases are TGCAGCGGATACAGGGGCGGCACTGAAGCTTTCTTT.

CDR3 nucleotide sequence: TGCAGCGTTGGGGGCAGGGCCACTGAAGCTTTCTTT. This encodes CSVGGRATEAFF. This chain connects TRBV29-1 to TRBJ1-1; possibly TRBD1 for D (5 bases). The CDR3 has 12 residues. Germline values: CDR1 SQVTM, CDR2 ANQGSEA. The V and J ends lost 4 bases and 4 bases respectively, with 10 bases between them. The whole variable domain, remainder taken from reference TRBV29-1 and TRBJ1-1, is SAVISQKPSRDICQRGTSLTIQCQVDSQVTMMFWYRQQPGQSLTLIATANQGSEATYESGFVIDKFPISRPNLTFSTLTVSNMSPEDSSIYLCSVGGRATEAFFGQGTRLTVV.

V and J are TRBV29-1 and TRBJ1-2, with TRBD1 identical over 7 bases. The CDR3 is 14 residues long. Germline V gene lookup returns CDR1 SQVTM and CDR2 ANQGSEA. V trimming: 7 bases; J trimming: 3 bases; junction bases outside the gene matches: 11. The CDR3 DNA reads as TGCAGCGGGGGAGACAGGGAAGGGGACTATGGCTACACCTTC. It yields the protein CSGGDREGDYGYTF.

CDR3 in amino acids: CASSSYSEQYF. The CDR3 DNA is TGTGCCAGCAGCTCTTACAGCGAGCAGTACTTC. The chain couples TRBV7-2 to TRBJ2-7; no firm D call. The CDR3 totals 11 residues. Germline CDR1 and CDR2: SGHTA and FQGNSA. The V end was cut by 4 bases, the J end by 6 bases, with 7 bases between.

V usage is TRBV12-5 and J usage is TRBJ1-2; no firm D call. The CDR3 consists of 12 residues. With 2 bases removed from V and 2 bases from J, the gap between germline ends came to 3 bases. Germline assignment: CDR1 LGHNT and CDR2 FRNRAP. The CDR3 spells CASGLLNYGYTF. CDR3 sequence (DNA): TGTGCTAGTGGTTTGCTAAACTATGGCTACACCTTC.

This clone was observed a handful of times. V usage is TRBV27 and J usage is TRBJ2-3; 8 bases fit TRBD2. Trimming at V came to 6 bases and at J to 0 bases, leaving 8 bases not matched to a gene. The CDR3 has 16 amino acids. Germline V gene sequence: CDR1 MNHEY, CDR2 SMNVEV (reference sequence). Written as DNA, the CDR3 is TGTGCCAGCAGGGGACTTAGCGGGGCTAGCACAGATACGCAGTATTTT. Its translation is CASRGLSGASTDTQYF.

The chain uses TRBV30 and TRBJ2-1, with D unresolved. Trimming took 0 bases from V and 6 from J, leaving 9 bases between them. Germline CDR1 and CDR2: GTSNPN and SVGIG (reference sequence). The CDR3 covers 13 residues. This CDR3 is CAWSVGSPNEQFF. As DNA, the CDR3 is TGTGCCTGGAGTGTAGGGTCCCCCAATGAGCAGTTCTTC.

The chain couples TRBV29-1 to TRBJ1-1; tentative D call: TRBD1 (5 bases). There are 14 residues in the CDR3. V lost 4 bases and J 2 bases, leaving 14 bases between the germline ends. CDR1 and CDR2 (germline): SQVTM, ANQGSEA. The CDR3 DNA reads as TGCAGCGTTGTGAGGGGAGGGATAAACACTGAAGCTTTCTTT. Its protein is CSVVRGGINTEAFF.

The chain has TRBV5-6 and TRBJ2-7; no reliable D call. The CDR3 runs to 17 residues. In germline, CDR1 is SGHDT, CDR2 YYEEEE. V was clipped by 1 base and J by 1 base, with 18 bases between them. The CDR3 protein is CASSLRYRGSPSYEQYF. In DNA, the CDR3 is TGTGCCAGCAGCTTGCGCTACCGTGGCAGCCCATCCTACGAGCAGTACTTC. The full variable domain, its missing parts supplied by reference TRBV5-6 and TRBJ2-7, is DAGVTQSPTHLIKTRGQQVTLRCSPKSGHDTVSWYQQALGQGPQFIFQYYEEEERQRGNFPDRFSGHQFPNYSSELNVNALLLGDSALYLCASSLRYRGSPSYEQYFGPGTRLTVT.

This clone appeared a few times. The sample has other DNA sequences that encode this CDR3 too. The gene calls are TRBV5-1 and TRBJ1-6; no definite D call. This CDR3 has 12 amino acids. The V gene's germline CDR1 is SGHRS and CDR2 YFSETQ. Trimming stripped 2 bases from V and 5 bases from J, with 2 bases between. The CDR3 DNA is TGCGCCAGCAGCTTAAATAATTCACCCCTCCACTTT. It translates to CASSLNNSPLHF.